What follows describes a single TCR beta chain. The sample is drawn from a study of T cell responses to AZD1222 COVID-19 vaccine. This table comes from immunoSEQ multiplex PCR, and its TCRdb copy is limited to in-frame clones, with some not included. This table has some 140,000 clones, about 88% appearing once. This CDR3 is 15 amino acids long. Germline-derived CDR1 and CDR2 are MNHEY and SVGEGT. V shed 4 bases and J 6 bases; nucleotides not matched to a gene: 9. The receptor comes from an adult in good health. The chain is built from TRBV6-2 or TRBV6-3 and TRBJ1-5; 7 bases are a match to TRBD1. Specimen: peripheral blood, collected on day 0 of AZD1222 vaccination. DNA for the CDR3: TGTGCCAGCAGTTCCCGACAGGGAGGTATTCAGCCCCAGCATTTT. As protein: CASSSRQGGIQPQHF.